The rows below give T cell receptor beta chains drawn from one sample of a study of blood T cells in healthy people across ages. TCRdb passed the 5' RACE reads through MiXCR, listing each CDR3 protein once. Seen here are roughly 830,000 distinct CDR3 sequences, 60% to 80% observed once, and the top ten hold 25% to 30%. The specimen was blood. Receptors were obtained from a man aged 25-45 years in good health. CDR3s include the opening cysteine and the closing phenylalanine or tryptophan. Each record gives: CDR3 length, clone size, V gene, J gene, D gene, CDR3 protein, CDR3 DNA. D genes are given only for firm matches. Some rows mark clone size as missing; the rest say once, few, many or name a class of expanded clone.

16	NA	TRBV20-1	TRBJ2-3	NA	CSARPLRVGGTDTQYF	TGCAGTGCTAGACCCCTCAGGGTTGGTGGCACAGATACGCAGTATTTT
18	NA	TRBV4-2	TRBJ2-1	TRBD2	CASSQETWKRGGANEQFF	TGTGCCAGCAGCCAAGAGACGTGGAAGCGGGGGGGGGCCAATGAGCAGTTCTTC
13	NA	TRBV11-2	TRBJ2-4	NA	CASSLERGNIQYF	TGTGCCAGCAGCTTAGAGAGGGGAAACATTCAGTACTTC
14	NA	TRBV7-2	TRBJ1-2	NA	CASSPPVWGYGYTF	TGTGCCAGCAGCCCCCCTGTTTGGGGATATGGCTACACCTTC
14	few	TRBV6-1	TRBJ2-4	NA	CASSGGSRGNIQYF	TGTGCCAGCAGTGGCGGGTCACGCGGAAACATTCAGTACTTC
15	NA	TRBV7-8	TRBJ2-7	TRBD1	CASSLKWDRGYEQYF	TGTGCCAGCAGCTTAAAATGGGACAGGGGCTACGAGCAGTACTTC
16	NA	TRBV5-1	TRBJ1-6	NA	CASSWGRDNYNSPLHF	TGCGCCAGCAGCTGGGGCCGGGACAACTATAATTCACCCCTCCACTTT
13	NA	TRBV11-1	TRBJ2-1	TRBD1	CASSLDRGHEQFF	TGTGCCAGCAGCTTGGACAGGGGGCATGAGCAGTTCTTC
13	NA	TRBV29-1	TRBJ2-3	TRBD1	CSVPGQTTDTQYF	TGCAGCGTACCGGGACAGACTACAGATACGCAGTATTTT
14	NA	TRBV4-3	TRBJ1-6	TRBD1	CASGTGRDNSPLHF	TGCGCCAGCGGGACAGGGAGGGACAATTCACCCCTCCACTTT
17	NA	TRBV20-1	TRBJ2-7	TRBD2	CSARRTSGGLAPYEQYF	TGCAGTGCCCGAAGGACTAGCGGGGGCCTTGCCCCCTACGAGCAGTACTTC
13	many	TRBV7-2	TRBJ2-7	NA	CASSLLQAYEQYF	TGTGCCAGCAGCTTGTTGCAGGCCTACGAGCAGTACTTC
13	few	TRBV10-3	TRBJ2-1	NA	CAARPGTYNEQFF	TGTGCCGCCAGGCCTGGGACCTACAATGAGCAGTTCTTC
13	NA	TRBV20-1	TRBJ2-1	TRBD2	CRVLAGGQDEQFF	TGCAGGGTCTTAGCGGGGGGTCAGGATGAGCAGTTCTTC
14	NA	TRBV7-2	TRBJ2-5	TRBD2	CASSLATSGREQYF	TGTGCCAGCAGCTTAGCGACTAGCGGGAGGGAGCAGTACTTC
15	NA	TRBV2	TRBJ1-3	TRBD1	CASSDSTGGGDTIYF	TGTGCCAGCAGTGATTCGACAGGGGGTGGAGACACCATATATTTT
13	NA	TRBV4-2	TRBJ1-1	NA	CASSQERWTEAFF	TGTGCCAGCAGCCAAGAGCGATGGACTGAAGCTTTCTTT
12	NA	TRBV12-3/TRBV12-4	TRBJ1-5	NA	CASSFWDQPQHF	TGTGCCAGCAGTTTTTGGGATCAGCCCCAGCATTTT
14	NA	TRBV6-1	TRBJ1-6	TRBD1	CASTRDSRGSPLHF	TGTGCCAGCACCCGGGACAGCAGGGGTTCACCCCTCCACTTT
13	NA	TRBV7-2	TRBJ2-1	NA	CASSLQGGDEQFF	TGTGCCAGCAGCTTACAGGGCGGGGATGAGCAGTTCTTC
12	NA	TRBV20-1	TRBJ2-7	NA	CSARGPSYEQYF	TGCAGTGCTAGAGGGCCCTCCTACGAGCAGTACTTC
17	NA	TRBV5-1	TRBJ2-5	TRBD2	CASSLATSGGPAETQYF	TGCGCCAGCAGCTTGGCGACTAGCGGGGGCCCCGCAGAGACCCAGTACTTC
14	NA	TRBV5-1	TRBJ2-3	TRBD1	CASSLRTGVDTQYF	TGCGCCAGCAGCTTACGGACAGGGGTAGATACGCAGTATTTT
22	NA	TRBV6-5	TRBJ2-1	NA	CASSYSMEGHPKPTSSYNEQFF	TGTGCCAGCAGTTACTCGATGGAAGGACACCCGAAACCGACTAGCTCCTACAATGAGCAGTTCTTC
15	NA	TRBV25-1	TRBJ1-2	NA	CASSEGKGPAYGYTF	TGTGCCAGCAGTGAAGGGAAGGGGCCGGCCTATGGCTACACCTTC
15	NA	TRBV7-2	TRBJ1-4	NA	CASSSLRVQGEKLFF	TGTGCCAGCAGCTCTCTCAGGGTTCAGGGGGAAAAACTGTTTTTT
12	many	TRBV5-6	TRBJ2-1	TRBD2	CASGQGGNEQFF	TGTGCCAGCGGCCAGGGAGGGAATGAGCAGTTCTTC
13	few	TRBV20-1	TRBJ1-5	NA	CSARVGLGQPQHF	TGCAGTGCTAGAGTCGGGTTAGGTCAGCCCCAGCATTTT
13	NA	TRBV20-1	TRBJ2-4	TRBD1	CSANDRGRNIQYF	TGCAGTGCGAATGACAGGGGTAGGAACATTCAGTACTTC
18	few	TRBV7-9	TRBJ1-1	TRBD1	CASSLTTGGGMFNTEAFF	TGTGCCAGCAGCTTGACGACAGGGGGCGGGATGTTTAACACTGAAGCTTTCTTT
15	NA	TRBV25-1	TRBJ2-1	TRBD2	CASSGLAGGHNEQFF	TGTGCCAGCAGCGGGCTAGCGGGGGGCCACAATGAGCAGTTCTTC
13	few	TRBV4-3	TRBJ1-2	NA	CASSQVRNYGYTF	TGCGCCAGCAGCCAAGTTCGAAACTATGGCTACACCTTC
15	NA	TRBV7-2	TRBJ1-2	NA	CASSLFGTSPNGYTF	TGTGCCAGCAGCTTATTTGGGACAAGCCCTAATGGCTACACCTTC
12	NA	TRBV7-3	TRBJ2-7	NA	CASSLPGHEQYF	TGTGCCAGCAGCTTGCCAGGGCACGAGCAGTACTTC
17	few	TRBV4-1	TRBJ2-5	NA	CASSQESRRAKDGTQYF	TGCGCCAGCAGCCAAGAGAGTCGCCGGGCCAAAGATGGGACCCAGTACTTC
12	NA	TRBV20-1	TRBJ2-1	NA	CSAQGGRHEQFF	TGCAGTGCGCAGGGGGGGAGGCATGAGCAGTTCTTC
15	NA	TRBV7-2	TRBJ2-3	TRBD2	CASIPERGSSDTQYF	TGTGCCAGCATCCCCGAGCGGGGGTCCTCAGATACGCAGTATTTT
13	few	TRBV20-1	TRBJ2-7	NA	CSASPSDSYEQYF	TGCAGTGCTAGCCCTAGCGACTCCTACGAGCAGTACTTC
16	few	TRBV7-9	TRBJ2-3	TRBD2	CASRKGTSGGTDTQYF	TGTGCCAGCAGGAAAGGGACTAGCGGGGGCACAGATACGCAGTATTTT
15	NA	TRBV12-3/TRBV12-4	TRBJ2-1	TRBD1	CASIPFGTGDNEQFF	TGTGCCAGCATCCCCTTCGGGACAGGGGACAATGAGCAGTTCTTC
16	few	TRBV3-1	TRBJ1-2	TRBD1	CASSHHAIGQGNGYTF	TGTGCCAGCAGCCATCACGCTATAGGACAGGGGAATGGCTACACCTTC
12	NA	TRBV29-1	TRBJ2-1	NA	CSVDTGHVEQFF	TGCAGCGTTGACACAGGTCACGTTGAGCAGTTCTTC
18	NA	TRBV28	TRBJ2-5	NA	CASSLPPGRRGFRETQYF	TGTGCCAGCAGTTTGCCCCCCGGGCGGCGGGGATTCAGGGAGACCCAGTACTTC
13	few	TRBV6-2/TRBV6-3	TRBJ2-7	NA	CASSQRGIYEQYF	TGTGCCAGCAGTCAAAGGGGGATCTACGAGCAGTACTTC
13	NA	TRBV27	TRBJ2-1	NA	CASRIANYNEQFF	TGTGCCAGCAGAATCGCCAACTACAATGAGCAGTTCTTC
16	NA	TRBV20-1	TRBJ2-7	TRBD2	CSARAPGLADSYEQYF	TGCAGTGCTAGAGCTCCGGGACTAGCGGACTCCTACGAGCAGTACTTC